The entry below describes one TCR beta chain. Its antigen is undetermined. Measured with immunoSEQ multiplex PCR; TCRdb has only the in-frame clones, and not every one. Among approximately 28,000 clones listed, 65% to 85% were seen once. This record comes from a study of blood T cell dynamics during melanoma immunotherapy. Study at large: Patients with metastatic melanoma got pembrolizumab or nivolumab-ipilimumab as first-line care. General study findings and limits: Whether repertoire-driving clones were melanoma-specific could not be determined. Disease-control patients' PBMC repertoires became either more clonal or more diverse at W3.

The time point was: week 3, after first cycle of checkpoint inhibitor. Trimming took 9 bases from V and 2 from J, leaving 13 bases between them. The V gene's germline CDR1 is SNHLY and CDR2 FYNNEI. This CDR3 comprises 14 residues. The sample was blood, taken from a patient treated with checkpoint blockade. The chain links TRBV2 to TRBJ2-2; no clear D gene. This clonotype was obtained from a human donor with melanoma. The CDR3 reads CASSQTLNTGELFF. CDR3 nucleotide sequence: TGTGCCAGTTCACAGACATTAAACACCGGGGAGCTGTTTTTT.